This T cell receptor beta chain stems from a study of T cell repertoires in cytomegalovirus infection. A single record per CDR3 protein comes from TCRdb applying MiXCR to the reads. Of around 900,000 distinct CDR3 sequences listed, approximately 33% are singletons. This CDR3 spans 12 amino acids. Germline V gene data show CDR1 as MGHRA and CDR2 as YSYEKL. The germline V and J ends were trimmed by 11 bases and 0 bases, with 10 bases remaining between them. Regarding the study as a whole: Totalled public TCR beta family frequency picked out people who carried CMV plus the relevant HLA.

Comments on this clonotype: What it binds is unknown.

The rearrangement joins TRBV4-1 to TRBJ1-1; D perhaps matches TRBD1 (5 bases). The sample in question was cultured CD8+ T cells from PBMCs, obtained from culture after CMV antigen stimulation. The origin of this receptor is a human donor in good health (CMV status not recorded). Some clones in this sample may be carry-over from other donors' samples. CDR3: CAGGGVNTEAFF. The CDR3 coding sequence is TGCGCCGGCGGAGGGGTGAACACTGAAGCTTTCTTT.